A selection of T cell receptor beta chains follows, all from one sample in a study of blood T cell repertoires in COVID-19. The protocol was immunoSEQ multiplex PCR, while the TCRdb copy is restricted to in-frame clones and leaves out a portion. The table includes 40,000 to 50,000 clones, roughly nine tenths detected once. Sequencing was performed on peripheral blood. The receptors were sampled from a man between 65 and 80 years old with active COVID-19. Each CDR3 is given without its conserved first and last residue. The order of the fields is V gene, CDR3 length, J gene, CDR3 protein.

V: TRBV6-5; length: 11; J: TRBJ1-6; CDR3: ASSRPLNSPLH
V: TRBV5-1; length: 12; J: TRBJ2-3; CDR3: ASSLDPGVRTQY
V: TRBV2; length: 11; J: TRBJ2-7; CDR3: ASRPDGTYEQY
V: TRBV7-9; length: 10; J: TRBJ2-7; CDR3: ASSAQGTSPF
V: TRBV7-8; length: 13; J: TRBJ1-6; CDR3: ASSLPGGEGSPLH
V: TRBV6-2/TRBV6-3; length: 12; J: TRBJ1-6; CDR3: ASSYPQDNSPLH
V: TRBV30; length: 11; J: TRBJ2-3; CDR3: AWTTRGTDTQY
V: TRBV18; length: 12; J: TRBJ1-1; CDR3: ASSTDRLNTEAF
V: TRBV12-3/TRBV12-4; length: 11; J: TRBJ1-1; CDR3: ASQGQWNTEAF
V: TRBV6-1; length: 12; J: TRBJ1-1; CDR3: ASSEYGENTEAF
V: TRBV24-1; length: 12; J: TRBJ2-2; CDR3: ATSDGQNTGELF
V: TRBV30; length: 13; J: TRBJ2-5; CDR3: AWSPTPGGWETQY
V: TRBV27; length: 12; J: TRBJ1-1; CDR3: ASRPQERNTEAF
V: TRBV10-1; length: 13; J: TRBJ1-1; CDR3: ASSDRNPGNTEAF
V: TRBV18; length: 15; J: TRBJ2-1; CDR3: ASSPRGAGDTYNEQF
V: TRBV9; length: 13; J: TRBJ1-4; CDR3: ASSPGTGLGEKLF
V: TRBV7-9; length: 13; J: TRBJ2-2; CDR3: ASSLVSGNTGELF
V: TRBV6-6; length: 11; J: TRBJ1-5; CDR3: ASSQGVWQPQH
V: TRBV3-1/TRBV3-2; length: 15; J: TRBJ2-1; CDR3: ASTACHDRGIYNEQF
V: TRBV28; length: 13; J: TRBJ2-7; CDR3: ASTSTGTGTYEQY
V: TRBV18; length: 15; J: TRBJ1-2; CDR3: ASSGNRQGALFYGYT
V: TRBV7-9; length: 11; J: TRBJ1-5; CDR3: ASSPPRYQPQH
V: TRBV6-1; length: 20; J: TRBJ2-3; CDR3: ASSEWERGLAGGPRDTDTQY
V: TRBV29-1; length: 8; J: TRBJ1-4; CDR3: SVFIEKLF
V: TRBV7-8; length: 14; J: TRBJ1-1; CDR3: ASSLGGTGVNTEAF
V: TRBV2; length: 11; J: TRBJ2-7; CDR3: ATQRDRNYEQY
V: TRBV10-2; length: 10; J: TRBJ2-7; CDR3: ASSDDKYEQY
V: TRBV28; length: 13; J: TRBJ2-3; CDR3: ASGPGQGGTDTQY
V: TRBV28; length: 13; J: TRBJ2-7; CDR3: ASSFTGGLSYEQY
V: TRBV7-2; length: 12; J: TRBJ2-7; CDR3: ASSAGTVYYEQY
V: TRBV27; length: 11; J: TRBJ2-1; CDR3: ASSFSDSREQF
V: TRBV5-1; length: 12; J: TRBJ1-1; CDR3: ASSLLPGGTEAF
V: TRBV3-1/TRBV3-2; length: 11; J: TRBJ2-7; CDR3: ASSHGQDYEQY